This T cell receptor (beta chain) was sequenced during a study of cytomegalovirus exposure and HLA in healthy donors. As for the study in general: HLA-typed donors were the source of about 85 million unique TCRs, which an early data release held.

Findings and caveats of the study: Sequencing artifact likely explains a cluster of highly shared sequence variants. A later examination showed that TCR association rates differed by HLA locus, with DRB1 most and HLA-C fewest.

The CDR3 sequence is 12 residues long. Germline assignment: CDR1 LNHDA and CDR2 SQIVND (reference sequence). Trimming cost V 4 bases and J 8 bases, with 11 bases left between them. Primers included in the PCR were 60 Vbeta and 13 Jbeta primers. Profiled with immunoSEQ multiplex PCR; TCRdb holds only in-frame clones, not every one. The repertoire includes approximately 150,000 clones, 80% of them detected once, and 9% to 10% sits in the top ten. This clone was counted once. Its target is unknown. The V call is TRBV19, the J call TRBJ1-2; no clear D gene. Sample: PBMCs. The receptor comes from a man between 18 and 29 years old in good health and CMV-seropositive. CDR3 in amino acids: CASSNRGSGYTF. The CDR3 DNA reads as TGTGCCAGTAGTAACCGGGGAAGCGGCTACACCTTC.